The T cell receptor (beta chain) under discussion was sequenced for a study of CD8 T cells in ankylosing spondylitis. TCRdb ran MiXCR on the 5' RACE reads and lists one entry per CDR3 protein. The data hold 250,000 to 300,000 distinct CDR3 sequences, with over 15% observed a single time. The CDR3 sequence is 15 residues long. Trimming cost V 7 bases and J 6 bases; bases outside gene matches: 8. Germline V lookup: CDR1 MNHEY, CDR2 SMNVEV (reference sequence). This clonotype appeared many times. J is TRBJ2-1 and V is TRBV27; 11 nucleotides match TRBD2. The origin of this receptor is a male donor with ankylosing spondylitis or in good health (not recorded which). Sequencing input: blood, either unsorted or a sorted T cell fraction (not recorded which). The CDR3 DNA reads as TGTGCCAGCACGCGGACTAGCGGGTCTTTCAATGAGCAGTTCTTC. Its protein is CASTRTSGSFNEQFF.